These 12 T cell receptor beta chains share one sample of origin, sequenced in a study of CD8 T cells in ankylosing spondylitis. Each CDR3 protein gets one entry after TCRdb re-called the 5' RACE reads with MiXCR. The data contain more than 10,000 distinct CDR3 sequences, approximately 2.8% of them singletons. Sequences were obtained from blood, either unsorted or a sorted T cell fraction (not recorded which). These receptor sequences come from a male donor with ankylosing spondylitis or in good health (not recorded which).

This clonotype was recorded at least ten times. The chain has TRBV9 and TRBJ2-7; TRBD1 matches at 11 bases. CDR3 length: 16 amino acids. Germline V CDR1 and CDR2: SGDLS, YYNGEE. The V segment lost 0 bases and the J segment 3 bases; nucleotides outside the gene matches: 5. This chain's CDR3 is CASSVGEGTGGYEQYF. The CDR3 region has the DNA TGTGCCAGCAGCGTAGGTGAAGGGACAGGGGGCTACGAGCAGTACTTC.

The table lists this clonotype with many counts. J is TRBJ2-7 and V is TRBV9, with 10 bases identical to TRBD2. CDR3 length equals 16 residues. Trimming at V came to 3 bases and at J to 3 bases, leaving 9 bases not matched to a gene. The germline V gene has CDR1 SGDLS and CDR2 YYNGEE. This CDR3 reads CASSGPATSGLYEQYF. Here the CDR3 DNA reads TGTGCCAGCAGCGGACCCGCGACTAGCGGGCTCTACGAGCAGTACTTC.

The chain combines TRBV9 with TRBJ2-7; D is possibly TRBD1 or TRBD2 (5 bases each). CDR1 and CDR2 (germline): SGDLS, YYNGEE. The CDR3 is 15 amino acids. Trimming left V 0 bases short and J 1 base short, with 11 bases between. CDR3 DNA sequence: TGTGCCAGCAGCGTAGATATGGGACGATCCTACGAGCAGTACTTC. Translating it yields CASSVDMGRSYEQYF.

The table lists this clonotype with many counts. The gene calls are TRBV9 and TRBJ2-2, with D unresolved. The CDR3 runs 14 residues. From germline, CDR1 is SGDLS and CDR2 YYNGEE. Deletions cut 4 bases from V and 2 bases from J, with 9 bases between. The CDR3 protein is CASSPIFNTGELFF. CDR3 bases: TGTGCCAGCAGCCCTATTTTTAACACCGGGGAGCTGTTTTTT.

The rearrangement joins TRBV9 to TRBJ2-1; the match to TRBD2 covers 7 bases. The CDR3 length is 18 residues. Germline assignment: CDR1 SGDLS and CDR2 YYNGEE. V shed 0 bases and J 0 bases; nucleotides not matched to a gene: 9. CDR3 sequence reads: CASSVDHLPSGSYNEQFF. Written as DNA, the CDR3 is TGTGCCAGCAGCGTAGATCACCTTCCTAGCGGCTCCTACAATGAGCAGTTCTTC.

This clonotype was detected ten times or more. The chain recombines TRBV9 with TRBJ1-6; 8 bases fit TRBD1. CDR3 length: 17 residues. CDR1 SGDLS and CDR2 YYNGEE come from the germline V gene. V gave up 4 bases and J gave up 0 bases; unmatched junction bases: 6. The DNA of the CDR3 is TGTGCCAGCAGCCACAGGGGGGGAGTCTCCTATAATTCACCCCTCCACTTT. Amino acid sequence: CASSHRGGVSYNSPLHF.

This clonotype was counted many times. V usage is TRBV9 and J usage is TRBJ2-6, with a weak D call TRBD1 (6 bases). The V end lost 5 bases, the J end lost 0 bases, and 15 bases lay between the germline ends. Germline V gives CDR1 SGDLS, CDR2 YYNGEE. This CDR3 contains 17 residues. CDR3 loop: CASRKRDKGSGANVLTF. The CDR3 nucleotides read TGTGCCAGCAGAAAAAGGGACAAAGGCTCTGGGGCCAACGTCCTGACTTTC.

In this sample, this clonotype turned up many times. The chain is built from TRBV9 and TRBJ2-6, with a possible D match to TRBD2 (5 bases). Trimming took 4 bases from V and 4 from J, leaving 15 bases between them. The germline CDR1 and CDR2 sequences are SGDLS and YYNGEE. CDR3 length equals 16 residues. This CDR3 is CASSPEVPSGANVLTF. CDR3 sequence (DNA): TGTGCCAGCAGCCCGGAGGTTCCATCGGGGGCCAACGTCCTGACTTTC.

This clonotype was picked up many times. The rearrangement uses TRBV9 and TRBJ1-2; D not resolved. Germline V lookup: CDR1 SGDLS, CDR2 YYNGEE. V was cut by 2 bases and J by 2 bases, with 7 bases left in between. The CDR3 contains 13 residues. The CDR3 nucleotides read TGTGCCAGCAGCGTCCGCCAGAACTATGGCTACACCTTC. Translation gives CASSVRQNYGYTF.

In this sample, this clonotype turned up many times. The chain links TRBV9 to TRBJ2-7; 9 positions agree with TRBD1. The CDR3 spans 16 residues. The germline gives CDR1 SGDLS, CDR2 YYNGEE. Trimming removed 0 bases from V and 5 bases from J; junction bases left unmatched: 9. The CDR3 here is CASSVDPTGTGNEQYF. Here the CDR3 DNA reads TGTGCCAGCAGCGTAGATCCAACCGGGACAGGGAACGAGCAGTACTTC.

In its sample, this clonotype was seen many times. This chain links TRBV9 with TRBJ2-2; TRBD1 is a possible D gene (5 bases). This CDR3 has 15 amino acids. Germline loops: CDR1 SGDLS, CDR2 YYNGEE. Trimming removed 0 bases at V and 6 bases at J, with 12 bases between. The CDR3: CASSVVAGSAGELFF. CDR3 DNA: TGTGCCAGCAGCGTAGTGGCAGGGTCGGCCGGGGAGCTGTTTTTT.

This clonotype was detected ten times or more. The DNA of the CDR3 is TGTGCCAGCAGCGACAGGACGGGATTCACCGGGGAGCTGTTTTTT. Protein product: CASSDRTGFTGELFF. This rearrangement joins TRBV9 to TRBJ2-2, with D tentatively TRBD1 or TRBD2 (5 bases each). The V end was cut by 3 bases, the J end by 4 bases, with 13 bases between. This CDR3 comprises 15 residues. Per the germline V gene, CDR1 is SGDLS and CDR2 is YYNGEE.